This TCR beta chain was documented in a study of T cell repertoires in cytomegalovirus infection. Study information: In public TCR beta signatures, there were indications of both CMV infection and matching HLA type.

From the reads, TCRdb called clonotypes with MiXCR, one entry per CDR3 protein. The table includes more than 400,000 distinct CDR3 sequences, less than 30% detected once. CDR1 is DFQATT and CDR2 is SNEGSKA in the germline V gene (reference sequence). The germline V and J ends were trimmed by 4 bases and 6 bases, with 15 bases remaining between them. The CDR3 runs 13 residues. This clonotype was counted between two and nine times. What was sequenced was PBMCs. The receptor comes from a human donor in good health (CMV status not recorded). Some clones in this sample may be carry-over from other donors' samples. The chain recombines TRBV20-1 with TRBJ1-2; tentatively, D is TRBD1 (5 bases). This CDR3 is CSAKDGGKDGYTF. For the CDR3, the DNA is TGCAGTGCTAAAGACGGGGGAAAGGATGGCTACACCTTC.